These T cell receptor beta chains were read from a single sample in a study of T cells in Graves' hyperthyroidism and ophthalmopathy. From the multiplex PCR reads, TCRdb called clonotypes with MiXCR, one entry per CDR3 protein. The sample lists 500,000 to 550,000 distinct CDR3 sequences; roughly 20% were seen once. The sequencing sample was made of blood. The source is a man younger than 30 with Graves' hyperthyroidism. Both conserved end residues are part of each CDR3. The D gene is left open where the match is weak. Expanded clones are given a class, and other clones once, few, many or no size at all.

j_gene | abundance | d_gene | v_gene | CDR3aa | CDR3nt
TRBJ2-7 | . | . | TRBV6-5 | CASSYRAGEYEQYF | TGTGCCAGCAGTTACCGGGCAGGCGAATACGAGCAGTACTTC
TRBJ2-7 | many | . | TRBV6-1 | CASRHQPYEQYF | TGTGCCAGCAGACATCAACCCTACGAGCAGTACTTC
TRBJ2-2 | few | . | TRBV30 | CAWSRWGTGELFF | TGTGCCTGGAGTCGATGGGGCACCGGGGAGCTGTTTTTT
TRBJ1-2 | many | TRBD1 | TRBV27 | CASSFTGGNLYGYTF | TGTGCCAGCAGTTTTACAGGGGGCAACCTCTATGGCTACACCTTC
TRBJ2-7 | . | . | TRBV7-3 | CASSLTPVAEQYF | TGTGCCAGCAGCTTAACTCCAGTCGCCGAGCAGTACTTC
TRBJ1-2 | many | TRBD1 | TRBV15 | CATSRDNRGDIGGYTF | TGTGCCACCAGCAGAGATAACAGGGGGGACATCGGTGGCTACACCTTC
TRBJ1-2 | . | TRBD1 | TRBV28 | CASSSKYQDRGNYGYTF | TGTGCCAGCAGTTCAAAATACCAAGACAGGGGCAACTATGGCTACACCTTC
TRBJ2-5 | many | . | TRBV2 | CASMTRVIGETQYF | TGTGCCAGCATGACCAGGGTAATAGGAGAGACCCAGTACTTC
TRBJ1-2 | . | . | TRBV19 | CASSMGEGLNYGYTF | TGTGCCAGTAGTATGGGGGAAGGACTGAACTATGGCTACACCTTC
TRBJ2-7 | many | . | TRBV20-1 | CSARSGRTYEQYF | TGCAGTGCTAGGTCAGGGCGCACCTACGAGCAGTACTTC
TRBJ2-5 | . | . | TRBV29-1 | CSVVNRVRETQYF | TGCAGCGTTGTGAACAGGGTCAGAGAGACCCAGTACTTC
TRBJ2-7 | many | TRBD1 | TRBV28 | CASSLLPGQGSYEQYF | TGTGCCAGCAGTTTACTCCCGGGACAGGGATCGTACGAGCAGTACTTC
TRBJ1-3 | . | . | TRBV5-8 | CASSLSQGPGNTIYF | TGTGCCAGCAGCTTAAGTCAGGGACCTGGAAACACCATATATTTT
TRBJ1-1 | many | TRBD1 | TRBV28 | CASSSLGTGTEAFF | TGTGCCAGCAGTAGCCTCGGGACAGGCACTGAAGCTTTCTTT
TRBJ1-1 | many | . | TRBV9 | CASSVAKNTEAFF | TGTGCCAGCAGCGTAGCCAAGAACACTGAAGCTTTCTTT
TRBJ2-7 | . | TRBD2 | TRBV5-1 | CASSLGGGLREQYF | TGCGCCAGCAGCTTGGGCGGGGGACTCCGGGAGCAGTACTTC
TRBJ1-2 | . | . | TRBV9 | CASSGSETGLPYGYTF | TGTGCCAGCAGCGGGAGCGAGACCGGGCTCCCCTATGGCTACACCTTC
TRBJ1-2 | many | . | TRBV12-3/TRBV12-4 | CASSHGRVKGYTF | TGTGCCAGCAGTCACGGGAGGGTTAAGGGCTACACCTTC
TRBJ1-3 | few | . | TRBV15 | CATSRDPGRLDTIYF | TGTGCCACCAGCAGAGATCCGGGCAGACTGGACACCATATATTTT
TRBJ1-5 | many | . | TRBV6-2/TRBV6-3 | CASRTIRGIRQPQHF | TGTGCCAGCAGGACTATCAGGGGAATTCGCCAGCCCCAGCATTTT
TRBJ2-5 | . | . | TRBV6-5 | CASSWIGEETQYF | TGTGCCAGCAGTTGGATCGGGGAAGAGACCCAGTACTTC
TRBJ2-4 | few | TRBD1 | TRBV6-1 | CASSPPGQENIQYF | TGTGCCAGCAGTCCTCCGGGACAGGAAAACATTCAGTACTTC
TRBJ1-5 | many | . | TRBV28 | CASSIVSLSNQPQHF | TGTGCCAGCAGTATAGTTTCCCTCTCTAATCAGCCCCAGCATTTT
TRBJ1-5 | many | . | TRBV12-3/TRBV12-4 | CASMVGGNQPQHF | TGTGCCAGCATGGTCGGGGGCAATCAGCCCCAGCATTTT
TRBJ1-1 | many | . | TRBV27 | CASSLAVSTEAFF | TGTGCCAGCAGTTTAGCAGTTTCCACTGAAGCTTTCTTT
TRBJ2-5 | many | TRBD2 | TRBV28 | CASRKLAGVQETQYF | TGTGCCAGCAGGAAACTAGCGGGGGTACAAGAGACCCAGTACTTC
TRBJ2-7 | few | . | TRBV12-3/TRBV12-4 | CASTQNYLGSEQYF | TGTGCCAGCACCCAAAACTACTTAGGGTCCGAGCAGTACTTC
TRBJ2-2 | once | . | TRBV10-1 | CASSETDFANTGELFF | TGCGCCAGCAGTGAAACCGATTTCGCGAACACCGGGGAGCTGTTTTTT
TRBJ1-3 | once | . | TRBV12-3/TRBV12-4 | CASSLRGPGNTIYF | TGTGCCAGCAGTTTAAGAGGGCCTGGAAACACCATATATTTT
TRBJ1-5 | once | TRBD1 | TRBV12-3/TRBV12-4 | CASTPTGGTNQPQHF | TGTGCCAGCACCCCGACAGGGGGGACCAATCAGCCCCAGCATTTT
TRBJ2-5 | few | . | TRBV9 | CASSAGGRDQETQYF | TGTGCCAGCAGCGCGGGTGGCAGGGACCAAGAGACCCAGTACTTC
TRBJ2-7 | many | TRBD1 | TRBV4-1 | CASSQASGGSRNYEQYF | TGCGCCAGCAGCCAAGCCTCAGGGGGATCGCGGAACTACGAGCAGTACTTC
TRBJ2-2 | . | . | TRBV7-8 | CASSLDSRLNTGELFF | TGTGCCAGCAGCTTAGATTCTCGACTGAACACCGGGGAGCTGTTTTTT
TRBJ2-4 | . | . | TRBV5-1 | CASSLTQTKNIQYF | TGCGCCAGCAGCTTGACCCAGACAAAAAACATTCAGTACTTC
TRBJ2-5 | few | . | TRBV13 | CAEEAGGYQEEAGGYQETQYF | TGTGCCGAGGAGGCAGGGGGGTACCAAGAGGAGGCAGGGGGGTACCAAGAGACCCAGTACTTC
TRBJ2-2 | . | . | TRBV6-1 | CASSETAGITGELFF | TGTGCCAGCAGTGAAACGGCAGGGATCACCGGGGAGCTGTTTTTT
TRBJ1-1 | many | TRBD1 | TRBV6-5 | CASSYTGTGINTEAFF | TGTGCCAGCAGTTACACTGGGACAGGAATAAACACTGAAGCTTTCTTT
TRBJ1-2 | many | . | TRBV6-2/TRBV6-3 | CASSLTGIEANYGYTF | TGTGCCAGCAGTCTAACAGGGATCGAAGCTAACTATGGCTACACCTTC
TRBJ1-5 | many | TRBD1 | TRBV28 | CASSVGQVGGNQPQHF | TGTGCCAGCAGTGTAGGACAGGTGGGGGGCAATCAGCCCCAGCATTTT
TRBJ1-1 | many | . | TRBV19 | CATSKGLGLHTEAFF | TGTGCCACCTCTAAAGGACTAGGGCTGCACACTGAAGCTTTCTTT
TRBJ1-5 | many | . | TRBV19 | CASSIKRYSNQPQHF | TGTGCCAGTAGTATAAAGCGATATAGCAATCAGCCCCAGCATTTT
TRBJ2-5 | few | TRBD1 | TRBV20-1 | CSAQQGAQISETQYF | TGCAGTGCTCAACAGGGGGCGCAGATTTCAGAGACCCAGTACTTC
TRBJ1-1 | few | TRBD1 | TRBV7-9 | CASSAGQGDTEAFF | TGTGCCAGCAGCGCCGGCCAGGGGGACACTGAAGCTTTCTTT
TRBJ1-2 | many | . | TRBV19 | CASIGGGYGYTF | TGTGCCAGTATCGGGGGCGGCTATGGCTACACCTTC
TRBJ1-1 | many | . | TRBV6-1 | CASRTDPAGTEAFF | TGTGCCAGCAGAACCGACCCCGCAGGTACTGAAGCTTTCTTT
TRBJ2-5 | . | TRBD1 | TRBV18 | CASSPRTGNSETQYF | TGTGCCAGCTCACCCCGGACAGGGAATTCGGAGACCCAGTACTTC
TRBJ2-5 | many | TRBD2 | TRBV12-3/TRBV12-4 | CASSALAGEETQYF | TGTGCCAGCAGTGCACTAGCGGGCGAAGAGACCCAGTACTTC
TRBJ1-2 | many | TRBD1 | TRBV28 | CASSTVTGVEGYTF | TGTGCCAGCAGTACCGTGACAGGGGTTGAGGGCTACACCTTC
TRBJ2-6 | . | . | TRBV4-1 | CASSLEGANSGANVLTF | TGCGCCAGCAGCCTGGAGGGGGCCAACTCTGGGGCCAACGTCCTGACTTTC
TRBJ1-5 | few | . | TRBV12-3/TRBV12-4 | CASSPPGVHIPGQPQHF | TGTGCCAGCAGTCCGCCTGGAGTTCATATCCCAGGTCAGCCTCAGCATTTT